This T cell receptor (beta chain) was profiled in a study of blood T cell repertoires in COVID-19. Background on the study: Sources were T cells, B-cell-depleted T cells, or PBMCs; the material itself was cDNA or gDNA.

Sequencing was performed with immunoSEQ multiplex PCR; in TCRdb, only in-frame clones are kept and a portion is missing. The repertoire has approximately 290,000 clones, about four fifths of them found once; the top ten carry roughly 14%. The TCR originated in a person aged 65 to 85 with COVID-19, enrolled during active disease. Sequencing input: peripheral blood.

The CDR3 region has the DNA TGTGCCAGTAAGACTAGCGGGACAACCTACGAGCAGTACTTC. It is translated as CASKTSGTTYEQYF. The chain recombines TRBV19 with TRBJ2-7; 11 bases align to TRBD2. CDR3 length: 14 residues. The V gene end was trimmed by 7 bases and the J gene end by 2 bases; junction bases not matched to a gene: 4. Germline V CDR1 and CDR2: LNHDA, SQIVND (reference sequence).